This TCR beta chain was observed in a study of blood T cell repertoires in COVID-19. The CDR3 loop spans 13 amino acids. Germline lookup yields CDR1 LNHNV and CDR2 YYDKDF (reference sequence). V was pared by 0 bases and J by 12 bases, with 9 bases between. The data were produced by immunoSEQ multiplex PCR, yet TCRdb's version contains in-frame clones alone and is incomplete. Here the sample spans 250,000 to 300,000 clones, roughly 85% being singletons. Categorization into cohorts depended on clinical history that participants reported. Input material: PBMCs or T cells enriched from blood (not recorded which). The receptor was derived from a middle-aged man who had been exposed to COVID-19. The chain joins TRBV15 to TRBJ1-6; no firm D call. The CDR3, as DNA: TGTGCCACCAGCAGAGATATCGGAGAACCCCTCCACTTT. Its protein is CATSRDIGEPLHF.